A single T cell receptor (beta chain) is shown here with its context. What it binds is not known. Germline values: CDR1 SGHRS, CDR2 YFSETQ. The CDR3 extends over 14 amino acids. V lost 4 bases and J 4 bases, leaving 14 bases between the germline ends. This sample was taken from a study of T cell responses to AZD1222 COVID-19 vaccine. Study results and caveats: Most donors were white British, females outnumbered males, and clonal diversity was possibly underestimated.

Assay: immunoSEQ multiplex PCR; the TCRdb copy retains only in-frame clones and omits some. The data contain more than 70,000 clones, around 93% of them singletons. This rearrangement joins TRBV5-1 to TRBJ2-5; possibly TRBD2 for D (5 bases). Specimen: peripheral blood, collected 28 days after the second AZD1222 dose. The TCR comes from an adult who received the AZD1222 COVID-19 vaccine. DNA of the CDR3: TGCGCCAGCAGCCCCGGAGGTTGGGGAGAGACCCAGTACTTC. It encodes CASSPGGWGETQYF.